The 26 T cell receptor beta chains below all came from one sample that was sequenced in a study of regulatory T cells in long-lasting Graves disease. The time point is: newly diagnosed GD, antithyroid drugs for less than 3 months. Extracted RNA from PBMCs served as the source of the TCR library. HTBI primers from iRepertoire and Arm-PCR of CDR3 regions yielded the TCR beta libraries. TCRdb used MiXCR to reprocess the multiplex PCR reads, holding one entry per CDR3 protein. The profile shows 350,000 to 450,000 distinct CDR3 sequences, about a sixth of them singletons. These data were likewise used in another study, on T cells in Graves' hyperthyroidism and ophthalmopathy.

The sample here was peripheral blood mononuclear cells (PBMCs), taken at new diagnosis, from a patient treated with antithyroid drugs. The receptors were sampled from a man aged 40-49 years with Graves disease.

This sequence joins TRBV29-1 and TRBJ2-1; 12 bases match TRBD2. The ends lost 0 bases at V and 4 bases at J; junction bases unmatched: 4. This CDR3 region has 16 residues. Germline CDR1 and CDR2: SQVTM and ANQGSEA. The CDR3 sequence is CSVEELLAGGYNEQFF. DNA for the CDR3: TGCAGCGTTGAAGAGTTACTAGCGGGGGGTTACAATGAGCAGTTCTTC.

Of note for this clonotype: A junction boundary mismatches the germline segment, possibly from a read error. This chain uses TRBV20-1 with TRBJ2-5, with D possibly being TRBD1 or TRBD2 (5 bases each). Germline V gene data show CDR1 as DFQATT and CDR2 as SNEGSKA (reference sequence). This CDR3 has 13 residues. The chain's CDR3 is CSASVAGGETRYF. CDR3 DNA: TGCAGTGCTAGTGTGGCTGGGGGAGAGACCCGGTACTTC.

In this sample, this clonotype turned up many times. The chain carries TRBV12-3 or TRBV12-4 and TRBJ2-3, with no clear D. The CDR3 is made up of 17 amino acids. The germline V and J ends were trimmed by 3 bases and 0 bases, with 16 bases remaining between them. CDR3 sequence (DNA): TGTGCCAGCAGTTTGGCCATTGGTGTCACAAGCACAGATACGCAGTATTTT. Amino acids: CASSLAIGVTSTDTQYF.

This clonotype was detected ten times or more. The CDR3 bases are TGTGCCAGCAGTGGCCCCTTCTATACGCAGTATTTT. Encoded protein: CASSGPFYTQYF. The chain has TRBV6-2 or TRBV6-3 and TRBJ2-3, with D unclear. V dropped 5 bases and J dropped 7 bases, with 10 bases sitting between them. This CDR3 region has 12 residues. CDR1 and CDR2 from the germline V gene are MNHEY and SVGEGT.

The table lists this clonotype with many counts. This chain links TRBV7-2 with TRBJ2-3; no definite D call. Germline CDR1 reads SGHTA; CDR2 reads FQGNSA. V lost 1 base, J lost 3 bases, and 14 bases lay in between. CDR3 length: 16 amino acids. CDR3 in amino acids: CASSLVLALGTDTQYF. CDR3 in DNA: TGTGCCAGCAGCTTAGTCTTGGCGCTTGGGACAGATACGCAGTATTTT.

The gene calls are TRBV2 and TRBJ2-3; TRBD2 matches 10 bases. Germline CDR1 is SNHLY and CDR2 is FYNNEI. This CDR3 region has 16 residues. The V gene end was trimmed by 5 bases and the J gene end by 1 base; junction bases not matched to a gene: 6. The CDR3 here is CASSRIAGGRTDTQYF. The CDR3 nucleotides are TGTGCCAGCAGTCGGATAGCGGGGGGCCGCACAGATACGCAGTATTTT.

This clonotype appeared many times. The rearrangement links TRBV5-1 to TRBJ2-1; TRBD2 matches 14 bases. The CDR3 contains 17 residues. Per germline, CDR1 SGHRS and CDR2 YFSETQ. Trimming at V came to 3 bases and at J to 4 bases, leaving 6 bases not matched to a gene. CDR3 region: CASSSGLAGAAYNEQFF. DNA for the CDR3: TGCGCCAGCAGCTCGGGACTAGCGGGGGCCGCTTACAATGAGCAGTTCTTC.

The rearrangement uses TRBV20-1 and TRBJ2-7; TRBD2 might be the D (6 bases). The CDR3 totals 13 residues. Per germline, CDR1 DFQATT and CDR2 SNEGSKA (reference sequence). The germline V and J ends were trimmed by 6 bases and 0 bases, with 12 bases remaining between them. The CDR3 coding sequence is TGCAGTGCCCGGGACGGGAGCTCCTACGAGCAGTACTTC. Its translation: CSARDGSSYEQYF.

In regard to this clonotype: A read error is likely here: a far larger clone is one base away. The chain carries TRBV10-3 and TRBJ2-3; 11 bases are shared with TRBD2. CDR1 is ENHRY and CDR2 is SYGVKD in the germline V gene. CDR3 length equals 15 residues. With 3 bases clipped from V and 4 bases from J, the junction kept 3 bases outside the gene matches. The CDR3 coding sequence is TGTGCCATCAGTGACCTAGCGGGGGGAGCAGATACGCAGTATTTT. Encoded protein: CAISDLAGGADTQYF.

The chain employs TRBV20-1 and TRBJ2-3; tentatively, D is TRBD1 (6 bases). Germline V gene data show CDR1 as DFQATT and CDR2 as SNEGSKA (reference sequence). The V gene lost 6 bases and the J gene lost 11 bases, with 18 bases spanning the gap. The CDR3 has 12 amino acids. The CDR3 nucleotides are TGCAGTGCCGAAACAGGGTCTGGGGGGCAGTATTTT. It translates to CSAETGSGGQYF.

This clonotype was observed many times. This rearrangement joins TRBV2 to TRBJ2-3; a possible D gene is TRBD1 (6 bases). Germline CDR1 and CDR2: SNHLY and FYNNEI. This CDR3 is built from 14 residues. The V end was cut by 5 bases, the J end by 5 bases, with 14 bases between. The CDR3 region has the DNA TGTGCCAGCAGTATAGACAGGCGAGGAGATACGCAGTATTTT. It is translated as CASSIDRRGDTQYF.

The chain uses TRBV10-3 and TRBJ1-2; weak D call: TRBD1 (5 bases). V lost 8 bases and J lost 2, with 18 bases in between. The CDR3 runs to 15 residues. CDR1 is ENHRY and CDR2 is SYGVKD in the germline V gene. The CDR3 nucleotides are TGTGCCATCTCCCCTGTCCAGGGCAGGAACTATGGCTACACCTTC. This encodes CAISPVQGRNYGYTF.

This chain joins TRBV5-5 and TRBJ1-2, with 7 bases lining up with TRBD1. Trimming cost V 0 bases and J 5 bases; bases outside gene matches: 7. The germline V gene has CDR1 SGHKS and CDR2 YYEKEE (reference sequence). The CDR3 runs to 15 residues. The CDR3 bases are TGTGCCAGCAGCTTGGAACCCAACAGGGGATATGGCTACACCTTC. Protein product: CASSLEPNRGYGYTF.

In this sample, this clonotype turned up a few times. The chain recombines TRBV7-2 with TRBJ1-5; TRBD1 aligns across 7 bases. The CDR3 length is 15 residues. J was trimmed by 7 bases and V by 5 bases; bases with no gene match: 11. Germline-derived CDR1 and CDR2 are SGHTA and FQGNSA. The CDR3 bases are TGTGCCAGCAGCCGAGACAGGGTGGGGGGCCAGCCCCAGCATTTT. It encodes CASSRDRVGGQPQHF.

This clonotype was found many times. V usage is TRBV5-1 and J usage is TRBJ2-2; 9 bases align to TRBD1. The CDR3 contains 15 residues. In germline, CDR1 is SGHRS, CDR2 YFSETQ. Trimming took 4 bases from V and 3 from J; bases not matched to a gene: 4. This CDR3 reads CASSDGQGYTGELFF. The CDR3 DNA reads TGCGCCAGCAGCGACGGACAGGGGTACACCGGGGAGCTGTTTTTT.

This clonotype has a count of ten or more. The V and J genes are TRBV4-2 and TRBJ2-3; tentative D call: TRBD2 (6 bases). Germline assignment: CDR1 LGHNA and CDR2 YNFKEQ. The CDR3 spans 16 residues. Trimming shortened V by 1 base and J by 3 bases, and 14 bases separated the two germline ends. CDR3 region: CASSQVLRGATDTQYF. The CDR3 DNA reads as TGTGCCAGCAGCCAAGTCCTGCGGGGTGCTACAGATACGCAGTATTTT.

This clonotype was detected a few times. The rearrangement links TRBV9 to TRBJ1-1; no definite D call. Germline V gene sequence: CDR1 SGDLS, CDR2 YYNGEE. The CDR3 totals 14 residues. The germline V and J ends were trimmed by 6 bases and 6 bases, with 18 bases remaining between them. The CDR3 here is CASTLGYPGSEAFF. For the CDR3, the DNA is TGTGCCAGCACCCTGGGATACCCGGGGTCTGAAGCTTTCTTT.

Details on this clonotype: A read error is the likely source, as a far larger clone sits one nucleotide away. The CDR3 region is CASSVQGGDHYEQYF. DNA for the CDR3: TGTGCCAGCAGTGTACAAGGGGGCGACCACTACGAGCAGTACTTC. The J gene is TRBJ2-7, the V gene TRBV6-1, with TRBD1 matching 7 bases. CDR3 length equals 15 residues. Unmatched junction bases numbered 9, after V lost 4 bases and J lost 3 bases. The germline CDR1 and CDR2 sequences are MNHNS and SASEGT.

This clonotype was recorded at least ten times. This rearrangement joins TRBV7-2 to TRBJ2-7, with 7 bases matching TRBD1. This CDR3 comprises 14 residues. Germline V gives CDR1 SGHTA, CDR2 FQGNSA. The V segment lost 1 base and the J segment 4 bases; nucleotides outside the gene matches: 4. In DNA form, the CDR3 reads TGTGCCAGCAGCTTAGAGAAGGGGGCTTACGAGCAGTACTTC. Amino acids: CASSLEKGAYEQYF.

This clonotype turned up a few times. This chain links TRBV6-2 or TRBV6-3 with TRBJ2-3; 9 bases match TRBD1. Germline trimming cut 5 bases from V and 10 bases from J; bases unmatched to any gene: 13. This CDR3 comprises 15 residues. Germline V lookup: CDR1 MNHEY, CDR2 SVGEGT. The CDR3 region is CASSEGGTGTDAQYF. The CDR3 DNA reads TGTGCCAGCAGTGAGGGGGGGACAGGGACCGATGCGCAGTATTTT.

The V call is TRBV27, the J call TRBJ2-1, with D perhaps being TRBD1 or TRBD2 (6 bases each). The better agreement between TRBJ2-5 and the DNA end casts doubt on the J call. Germline V CDR1 and CDR2: MNHEY, SMNVEV (reference sequence). This CDR3 is built from 15 residues. The CDR3 nucleotides read TGTGCCAGCAGTTTTGGTGGGGGGCCTACCGAGACCCAGTACTTC. Protein product: CASSFGGGPTETQYF.

As concerns this clonotype: A far larger clone is off by one base, so a read error is likely. The chain is built from TRBV7-9 and TRBJ2-1, with D perhaps matching TRBD1 (7 bases). Deletions cut 2 bases from V and 6 bases from J, with 17 bases between. The CDR3 totals 16 residues. CDR1 is SEHNR, CDR2 FQNEAQ, per germline (reference sequence). CDR3 sequence: CASSLRQGGPGNEQFF. DNA for the CDR3: TGTGCCAGCAGCTTACGGCAGGGGGGCCCGGGCAATGAGCAGTTCTTC.

This clonotype was observed many times. The rearrangement uses TRBV2 and TRBJ2-2, with 8 bases matching TRBD1. The CDR3 contains 14 residues. Unmatched junction bases numbered 4, after V lost 6 bases and J lost 4 bases. Per the germline V gene, CDR1 is SNHLY and CDR2 is FYNNEI. The CDR3 sequence is CASRQDRATGELFF. The CDR3 nucleotides read TGTGCCAGCAGACAGGACAGGGCCACCGGGGAGCTGTTTTTT.

In regard to this clonotype: A single base separates this from a much larger clone, so it may be a read error. The gene calls are TRBV11-2 and TRBJ2-1, with D possibly called TRBD1 or TRBD2 (5 bases each). The CDR3 has 17 residues. Germline V gene data show CDR1 as SGHAT and CDR2 as FQNNGV. The chain's CDR3 is CAGSNDHGTTYYNEQFF. CDR3 coding DNA: TGTGCCGGCAGCAACGACCACGGGACCACCTACTACAATGAGCAGTTCTTC.

With respect to this clonotype: Since a far larger clone is one base different, this is likely a read error. The V and J genes are TRBV11-3 and TRBJ2-5; D unresolved. The CDR3 is 11 amino acids. Germline V gene sequence: CDR1 SGHNT, CDR2 YENEEA. V dropped 2 bases and J dropped 11 bases, with 9 bases sitting between them. Here the CDR3 reads CASSLNNEQYF. The CDR3 DNA reads TGTGCCAGCAGCTTAAACAATGAGCAGTACTTC.

The sample holds a few counts of this clonotype. This chain connects TRBV7-3 to TRBJ2-5; the D call may be TRBD1 or TRBD2 (6 bases each). The CDR3 covers 15 residues. The germline V and J ends were trimmed by 2 bases and 5 bases, with 15 bases remaining between them. Germline V lookup: CDR1 SGHTA, CDR2 FQGTGA. The CDR3 DNA reads as TGTGCCAGCAGCTTAGTCGGGGGCCAGCGCGAGACCCAGTACTTC. Translating it yields CASSLVGGQRETQYF.